This T cell receptor (beta chain) was found in a study of shared clonotypes between healthy human individuals. Background on the study: The donor pool was made up of two women and three men aged 18 to 49. Study observations and caveats: What naive subsets generally showed was a larger estimated richness than memory subsets showed. Shared clonotypes: about 4.6% naive CD4, around 3.7% naive CD8, under 2.5% memory CD4, under 0.5% memory CD8.

For this clone: Its matching antigen is unknown.

Template for every sorted-subset replicate PCR totaled roughly 210 ng DNA, approximately 30,000 T cell genomes. Assay used: immunoSEQ multiplex PCR; TCRdb lists only in-frame clones, some missing. Found here are about 1.1 million clones, approximately 77% of them singletons; the top ten hold roughly 0.82%. This CDR3 has 16 amino acids. Trimming took off 0 bases at V and 7 bases at J, with 16 bases between the two ends. Germline V gene sequence: CDR1 MNHNS, CDR2 SASEGT. The rearrangement uses TRBV6-1 and TRBJ1-5, with D possibly being TRBD1 (6 bases). The specimen was memory CD4+ T cells from PBMCs. Subset noted: CD45RA-negative fraction. The clonotype originates from a man aged 18 to 30 in good health. Some clones in this sample may be carry-over from other donors' samples. This CDR3 reads CASSEARERGGQPQHF. For the CDR3, the DNA is TGTGCCAGCAGTGAAGCGAGGGAGAGGGGGGGACAGCCCCAGCATTTT.